The clone carrying this TCR beta chain was observed a few times. After removal of 6 bases from V and 6 bases from J, the junction contained 5 bases not matched to a gene. The germline CDR1 and CDR2 sequences are MNHEY and SMNVEV (reference sequence). The CDR3 has 14 amino acids. MiXCR, applied by TCRdb to the 5' RACE reads, yields one record per CDR3 protein. The table lists 300,000 or so distinct CDR3 sequences, 6.8% of them singletons, with about a sixth in the top ten. This sample is part of a study of T cells after yellow fever vaccination. Sequenced material: PBMCs, taken roughly 46 days after the first yellow fever vaccination. This TCR was sampled from a man aged 18 to 29 who received the YFV17D yellow fever vaccine. The V call is TRBV27, the J call TRBJ1-5, with TRBD1 matching over 10 bases. DNA of the CDR3: TGTGCCAGCAGAAGACAGGGGGCGGCTCAGCCCCAGCATTTT. Protein product: CASRRQGAAQPQHF.